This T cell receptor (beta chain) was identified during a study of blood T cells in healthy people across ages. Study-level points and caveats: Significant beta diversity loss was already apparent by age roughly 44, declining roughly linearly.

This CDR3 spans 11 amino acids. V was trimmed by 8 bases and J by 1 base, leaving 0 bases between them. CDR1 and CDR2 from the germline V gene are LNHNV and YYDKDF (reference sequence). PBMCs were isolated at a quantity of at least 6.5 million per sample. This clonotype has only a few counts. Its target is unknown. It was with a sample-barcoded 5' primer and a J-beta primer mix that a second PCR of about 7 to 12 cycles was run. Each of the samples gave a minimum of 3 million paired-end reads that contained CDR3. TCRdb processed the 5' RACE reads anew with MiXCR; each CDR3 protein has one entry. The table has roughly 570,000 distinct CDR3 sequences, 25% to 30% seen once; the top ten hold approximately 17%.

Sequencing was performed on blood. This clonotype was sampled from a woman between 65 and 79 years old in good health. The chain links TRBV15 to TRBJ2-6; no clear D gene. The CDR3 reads CATSGANVLTF. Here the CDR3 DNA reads TGTGCCACCTCTGGGGCCAACGTCCTGACTTTC.